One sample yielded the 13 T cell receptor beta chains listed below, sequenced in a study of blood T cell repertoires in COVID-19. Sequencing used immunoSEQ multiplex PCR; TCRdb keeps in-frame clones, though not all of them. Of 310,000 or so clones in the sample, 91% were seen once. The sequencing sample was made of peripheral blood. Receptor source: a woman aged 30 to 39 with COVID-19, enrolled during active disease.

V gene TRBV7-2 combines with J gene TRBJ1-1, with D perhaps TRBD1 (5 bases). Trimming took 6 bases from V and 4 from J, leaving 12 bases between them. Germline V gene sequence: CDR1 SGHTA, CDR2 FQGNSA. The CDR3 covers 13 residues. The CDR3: CASSFDRTTEAFF. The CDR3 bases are TGTGCCAGCAGTTTCGACAGAACCACTGAAGCTTTCTTT.

The CDR3 DNA reads TGTGCCAGCACACGGGTGGGAGGAGAGACCCAGTACTTC. Translation gives CASTRVGGETQYF. The chain employs TRBV7-2 and TRBJ2-5; tentative D call: TRBD2 (6 bases). V lost 7 bases to trimming and J lost 4 bases, with 13 bases between them. Germline assignment: CDR1 SGHTA and CDR2 FQGNSA. CDR3 length equals 13 residues.

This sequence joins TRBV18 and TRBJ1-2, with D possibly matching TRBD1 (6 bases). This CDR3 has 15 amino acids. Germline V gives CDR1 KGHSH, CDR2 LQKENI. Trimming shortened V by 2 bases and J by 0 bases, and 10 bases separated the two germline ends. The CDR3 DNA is TGTGCCAGCTCACCAATGGGGGCAACTAACTATGGCTACACCTTC. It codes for CASSPMGATNYGYTF.

The chain's CDR3 is CASSLQGGQPQHF. The CDR3 bases are TGTGCCAGTAGTCTCCAGGGAGGACAGCCCCAGCATTTT. The V and J genes are TRBV19 and TRBJ1-5; a possible D gene is TRBD1 (5 bases). This CDR3 has 13 residues. Germline-derived CDR1 and CDR2 are LNHDA and SQIVND (reference sequence). The ends were cut back, 5 bases at V and 7 bases at J, with 12 bases in the middle. Supplemented by reference TRBV19 and TRBJ1-5, the full variable domain reads DGGITQSPKYLFRKEGQNVTLSCEQNLNHDAMYWYRQDPGQGLRLIYYSQIVNDFQKGDIAEGYSVSREKKESFPLTVTSAQKNPTAFYLCASSLQGGQPQHFGDGTRLSIL.

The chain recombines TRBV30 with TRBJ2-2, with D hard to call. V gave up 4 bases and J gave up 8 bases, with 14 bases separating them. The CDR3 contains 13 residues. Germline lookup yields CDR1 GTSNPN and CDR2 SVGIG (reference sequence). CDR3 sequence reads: CAWTFYWAGELFF. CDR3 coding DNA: TGTGCCTGGACCTTTTACTGGGCTGGGGAGCTGTTTTTT.

The chain's CDR3 is CASSQSAGTYGYTF. CDR3 DNA sequence: TGTGCCAGCAGCCAATCCGCAGGCACCTATGGCTACACCTTC. This rearrangement joins TRBV3-1 (or the pseudogene TRBV3-2) to TRBJ1-2, with D unresolved. Germline lookup yields CDR1 LGHDT and CDR2 YNNKEL (reference sequence). This CDR3 contains 14 residues. V lost 2 bases, J lost 4 bases, and 11 bases lay in between.

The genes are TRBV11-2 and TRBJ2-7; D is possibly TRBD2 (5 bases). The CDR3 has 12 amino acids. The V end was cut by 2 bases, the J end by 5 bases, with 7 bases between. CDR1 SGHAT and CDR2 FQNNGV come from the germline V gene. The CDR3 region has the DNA TGTGCCAGCAGCTTATGGGGAGACGAGCAGTACTTC. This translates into CASSLWGDEQYF.

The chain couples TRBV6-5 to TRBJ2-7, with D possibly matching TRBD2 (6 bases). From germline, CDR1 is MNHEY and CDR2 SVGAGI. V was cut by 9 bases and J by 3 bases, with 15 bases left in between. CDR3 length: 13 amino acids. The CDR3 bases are TGTGCCAGTTCGGGGGAATGGGGCTACGAGCAGTACTTC. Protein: CASSGEWGYEQYF.

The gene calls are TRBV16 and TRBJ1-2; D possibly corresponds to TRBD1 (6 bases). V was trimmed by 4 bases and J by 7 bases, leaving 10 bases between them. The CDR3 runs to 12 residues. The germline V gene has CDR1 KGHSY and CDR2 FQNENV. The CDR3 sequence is CASSRGQFGYTF. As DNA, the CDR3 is TGTGCCAGCAGCCGAGGACAGTTTGGCTACACCTTC.

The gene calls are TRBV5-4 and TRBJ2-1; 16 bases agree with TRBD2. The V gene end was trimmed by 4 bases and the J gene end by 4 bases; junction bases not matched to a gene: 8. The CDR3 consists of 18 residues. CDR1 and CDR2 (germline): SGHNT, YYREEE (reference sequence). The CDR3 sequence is CASSEGLAGGPIYNEQFF. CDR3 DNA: TGTGCCAGCAGCGAGGGACTAGCGGGAGGGCCAATATACAATGAGCAGTTCTTC. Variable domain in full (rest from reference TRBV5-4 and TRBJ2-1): ETGVTQSPTHLIKTRGQQVTLRCSSQSGHNTVSWYQQALGQGPQFIFQYYREEENGRGNFPPRFSGLQFPNYSSELNVNALELDDSALYLCASSEGLAGGPIYNEQFFGPGTRLTVL.

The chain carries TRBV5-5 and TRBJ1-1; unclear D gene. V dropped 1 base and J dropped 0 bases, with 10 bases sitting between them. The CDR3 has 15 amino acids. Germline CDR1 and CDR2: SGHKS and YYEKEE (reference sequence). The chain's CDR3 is CASSLFRTMNTEAFF. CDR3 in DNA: TGTGCCAGCAGCTTGTTCCGAACTATGAACACTGAAGCTTTCTTT.

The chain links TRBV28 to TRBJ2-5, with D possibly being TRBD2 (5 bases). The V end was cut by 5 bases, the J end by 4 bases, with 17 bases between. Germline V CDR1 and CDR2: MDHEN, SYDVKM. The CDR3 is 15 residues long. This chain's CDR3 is CASSHPRAGGETQYF. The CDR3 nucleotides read TGTGCCAGCAGTCATCCGAGAGCAGGAGGAGAGACCCAGTACTTC. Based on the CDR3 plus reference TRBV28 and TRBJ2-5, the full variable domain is DVKVTQSSRYLVKRTGEKVFLECVQDMDHENMFWYRQDPGLGLRLIYFSYDVKMKEKGDIPEGYSVSREKKERFSLILESASTNQTSMYLCASSHPRAGGETQYFGPGTRLLVL.

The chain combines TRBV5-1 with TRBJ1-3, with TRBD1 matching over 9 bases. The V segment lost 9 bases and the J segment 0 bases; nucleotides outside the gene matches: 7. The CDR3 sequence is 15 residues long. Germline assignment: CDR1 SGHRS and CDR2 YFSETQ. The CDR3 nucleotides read TGCGCCATCCTCCGGGACAGGGTCTCTGGAAACACCATATATTTT. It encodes CAILRDRVSGNTIYF.